The 27 T cell receptor beta chains below were found in one sample sequenced in a study of OX40 agonist ivuxolimab in advanced cancers. Profiled with immunoSEQ multiplex PCR; TCRdb holds only in-frame clones, not every one. The sample lists over 50,000 clones; 70% to 90% were seen once. The specimen comprised CD4+ or CD8+ T cells sorted from blood, sampled in a trial of the OX40 agonist ivuxolimab. The receptor source for this set is an adult with an advanced solid tumor such as melanoma, head and neck, liver or kidney cancer.

The chain combines TRBV11-3 with TRBJ1-6, with 7 bases fitting TRBD1. Per the germline V gene, CDR1 is SGHNT and CDR2 is YENEEA. After removal of 4 bases from V and 7 bases from J, the junction contained 1 base not matched to a gene. The CDR3 has 13 amino acids. The DNA for the CDR3 is TGTGCCAGCAGCTCGGGACAGAATTCACCCCTCCACTTT. Translated: CASSSGQNSPLHF.

The chain recombines TRBV5-1 with TRBJ2-5; 12 bases align to TRBD2. The CDR3 sequence is 17 residues long. V was clipped by 4 bases and J by 3 bases; unmatched bases: 10. CDR1 is SGHRS and CDR2 is YFSETQ in the germline V gene. CDR3 loop: CASSPGLAGSKEETQYF. The CDR3 DNA reads TGCGCCAGCAGCCCAGGACTAGCGGGATCAAAGGAAGAGACCCAGTACTTC.

The chain joins TRBV19 to TRBJ1-1; D is ambiguous. V lost 6 bases to trimming and J lost 0 bases, with 14 bases between them. Germline V gene lookup returns CDR1 LNHDA and CDR2 SQIVND (reference sequence). The CDR3 loop spans 15 amino acids. CDR3: CASSLPPVMNTEAFF. The CDR3 DNA is TGTGCCAGTAGCCTTCCCCCGGTTATGAACACTGAAGCTTTCTTT.

V usage is TRBV2 and J usage is TRBJ1-4; possible D gene TRBD1, 5 bases. CDR3 size: 17 residues. Germline-derived CDR1 and CDR2 are SNHLY and FYNNEI. Trimming pared 2 bases from V and 5 bases from J, leaving 18 bases between. CDR3 sequence (DNA): TGTGCCAGCAGTGAACTTCCCACCGGGACTGTGAATGAAAAACTGTTTTTT. Its translation is CASSELPTGTVNEKLFF.

The rearrangement joins TRBV6-1 to TRBJ2-3; D ambiguous. The CDR3 is 15 residues long. Per the germline V gene, CDR1 is MNHNS and CDR2 is SASEGT. The V end was cut by 0 bases, the J end by 2 bases, with 9 bases between. The CDR3 here is CASSEAWVATDTQYF. In DNA form, the CDR3 reads TGTGCCAGCAGTGAAGCTTGGGTCGCCACAGATACGCAGTATTTT.

The J gene is TRBJ1-2, the V gene TRBV6-6, with D perhaps TRBD1 (6 bases). CDR3 length: 13 amino acids. Germline values: CDR1 MNHNY, CDR2 SVGAGI (reference sequence). The germline V and J ends were trimmed by 8 bases and 7 bases, with 17 bases remaining between them. CDR3 in DNA: TGTGCCAGCGGTCCCCGGGGGCCGGTTGGCTACACCTTC. This sequence encodes CASGPRGPVGYTF.

This clone was observed once. The chain joins TRBV5-1 to TRBJ1-5, with D unresolved. V was clipped by 0 bases and J by 3 bases, with 10 bases between them. This CDR3 has 15 amino acids. Germline CDR1 and CDR2: SGHRS and YFSETQ. CDR3 in DNA: TGCGCCAGCAGCTTGGACGGGGTCGACAATCAGCCCCAGCATTTT. Translated, it gives CASSLDGVDNQPQHF. The full variable domain, rest sourced from reference TRBV5-1 and TRBJ1-5, is KAGVTQTPRYLIKTRGQQVTLSCSPISGHRSVSWYQQTPGQGLQFLFEYFSETQRNKGNFPGRFSGRQFSNSRSEMNVSTLELGDSALYLCASSLDGVDNQPQHFGDGTRLSIL.

V is TRBV19 and J is TRBJ1-5, with D unresolved. CDR3 length equals 16 residues. Germline-derived CDR1 and CDR2 are LNHDA and SQIVND (reference sequence). Trimming shortened V by 2 bases and J by 1 base, and 12 bases separated the two germline ends. The CDR3 spells CASSITWVGSNQPQHF. The CDR3 nucleotides read TGTGCCAGTAGTATAACTTGGGTAGGGAGCAATCAGCCCCAGCATTTT.

This chain uses TRBV30 with TRBJ1-5; no reliable D call. V lost 5 bases, J lost 7 bases, and 9 bases lay in between. The CDR3 spans 11 residues. Germline CDR1 is GTSNPN and CDR2 is SVGIG (reference sequence). This CDR3 reads CAWGRSQPQHF. DNA of the CDR3: TGTGCCTGGGGCAGAAGCCAGCCCCAGCATTTT.

This clone was detected once. The chain combines TRBV28 with TRBJ2-5; 9 nucleotides align to TRBD1. This CDR3 is 14 amino acids long. Germline V gene lookup returns CDR1 MDHEN and CDR2 SYDVKM. Trimming cost V 7 bases and J 5 bases; bases outside gene matches: 8. CDR3 in amino acids: CASTLTGGAETQYF. The CDR3 DNA is TGTGCCAGCACCCTAACAGGGGGCGCCGAGACCCAGTACTTC.

The table lists this clone with a count of one. The V call is TRBV5-8, the J call TRBJ2-7; 10 positions agree with TRBD1. This CDR3 region has 16 residues. The V gene end was trimmed by 4 bases and the J gene end by 3 bases; junction bases not matched to a gene: 10. The germline V gene encodes CDR1 SGHTS and CDR2 YDEGEE. The CDR3 sequence is CASSPLSGQGNYEQYF. DNA for the CDR3: TGTGCCAGCAGCCCCCTCTCGGGACAGGGGAACTACGAGCAGTACTTC.

This clone was recorded a few times. V gene TRBV6-1 combines with J gene TRBJ1-2; D may be TRBD1 (5 bases). With 7 bases removed from V and 4 bases from J, the gap between germline ends came to 13 bases. Germline V lookup: CDR1 MNHNS, CDR2 SASEGT. This CDR3 spans 13 amino acids. CDR3 in DNA: TGTGCCAGCAACCACGGGACGTCCTATGGCTACACCTTC. Translation gives CASNHGTSYGYTF.

The J gene is TRBJ2-7, the V gene TRBV7-8; a possible D gene is TRBD2 (6 bases). Trimming took 0 bases from V and 1 from J, leaving 13 bases between them. Per the germline V gene, CDR1 is SGHVS and CDR2 is FQNEAQ. This CDR3 is built from 16 residues. CDR3 loop: CASSLAGRGSSYEQYF. The CDR3 coding sequence is TGTGCCAGCAGCTTAGCGGGCCGGGGGTCTTCCTACGAGCAGTACTTC.

This clone was seen a single time. The rearrangement joins TRBV30 to TRBJ1-2; the match to TRBD1 covers 9 bases. Germline V gene data show CDR1 as GTSNPN and CDR2 as SVGIG (reference sequence). V shed 5 bases and J 8 bases; nucleotides not matched to a gene: 3. This CDR3 spans 11 amino acids. The CDR3 DNA reads TGTGCCTGGGGGACAGGGTACGGCTACACCTTC. The encoded protein is CAWGTGYGYTF.

The chain employs TRBV5-1 and TRBJ2-3, with 7 bases identical to TRBD1. Germline CDR1 reads SGHRS; CDR2 reads YFSETQ. This CDR3 comprises 15 residues. Trimming removed 3 bases from V and 0 bases from J; junction bases left unmatched: 4. CDR3 coding DNA: TGCGCCAGCAGCTACGGGACAGTGAGCACAGATACGCAGTATTTT. Translation: CASSYGTVSTDTQYF.

The rearrangement joins TRBV14 to TRBJ1-1, with 9 bases fitting TRBD1. Germline trimming cut 1 base from V and 3 bases from J; bases unmatched to any gene: 6. This CDR3 has 16 amino acids. From germline, CDR1 is SGHDN and CDR2 FVKESK. CDR3 loop: CASSQGDRVVDTEAFF. CDR3 nucleotide sequence: TGTGCCAGCAGCCAAGGGGACAGGGTAGTGGACACTGAAGCTTTCTTT.

The rearrangement links TRBV27 to TRBJ2-5; 7 bases are shared with TRBD1. Trimming cost V 4 bases and J 2 bases; bases outside gene matches: 7. The CDR3 runs 15 residues. Germline V gene lookup returns CDR1 MNHEY and CDR2 SMNVEV (reference sequence). The CDR3, as DNA: TGTGCCAGCAGTTCCCGGGACAGACTTCAAGAGACCCAGTACTTC. Its translation: CASSSRDRLQETQYF.

This clone was counted once. V usage is TRBV5-1 and J usage is TRBJ2-1; 8 nucleotides align to TRBD1. After removal of 0 bases from V and 5 bases from J, the junction contained 10 bases not matched to a gene. This CDR3 has 17 residues. Germline CDR1 reads SGHRS; CDR2 reads YFSETQ. CDR3 DNA sequence: TGCGCCAGCAGCTTGGGAGGGACAGGCCCCGGACACAATGAGCAGTTCTTC. It translates to CASSLGGTGPGHNEQFF.

This sequence joins TRBV5-6 and TRBJ2-3; TRBD1 is a possible D gene (6 bases). This CDR3 has 15 residues. Germline CDR1 SGHDT, CDR2 YYEEEE. V lost 4 bases and J 2 bases, leaving 14 bases between the germline ends. This CDR3 is CASSPGTLDTDTQYF. The CDR3 DNA reads TGTGCCAGCAGCCCCGGGACATTAGACACAGATACGCAGTATTTT.

J is TRBJ2-7 and V is TRBV18; D possibly matches TRBD1 or TRBD2 (6 bases each). The germline V and J ends were trimmed by 3 bases and 0 bases, with 15 bases remaining between them. CDR3 length: 16 amino acids. In germline, CDR1 is KGHSH, CDR2 LQKENI. In nucleotides, the CDR3 is TGTGCCAGCTCACCGGACCTTGGGGGGCCCTCCTACGAGCAGTACTTC. Its protein is CASSPDLGGPSYEQYF.

The chain couples TRBV2 to TRBJ2-1; D gene ambiguous. Germline-derived CDR1 and CDR2 are SNHLY and FYNNEI. Trimming pared 6 bases from V and 6 bases from J, leaving 6 bases between. There are 11 residues in the CDR3. Here the CDR3 reads CASRSGNEQFF. The DNA for the CDR3 is TGTGCCAGCAGGTCTGGCAATGAGCAGTTCTTC.

The rearrangement links TRBV28 to TRBJ1-2, with 7 positions matching TRBD1. The CDR3 covers 14 residues. Trimming removed 3 bases from V and 4 bases from J; junction bases left unmatched: 5. Germline V gene data show CDR1 as MDHEN and CDR2 as SYDVKM. This CDR3 is CASSFQGVLYGYTF. Here the CDR3 DNA reads TGTGCCAGCAGTTTCCAGGGGGTCCTCTATGGCTACACCTTC.

The chain links TRBV5-4 to TRBJ1-1; 8 positions match TRBD1. CDR1 and CDR2 from the germline V gene are SGHNT and YYREEE (reference sequence). The CDR3 is 15 amino acids. V was pared by 4 bases and J by 3 bases, with 8 bases of the junction left unmatched. DNA for the CDR3: TGTGCCAGCAGCCATCTAACACAGGGGGACACTGAAGCTTTCTTT. It translates to CASSHLTQGDTEAFF. The full variable domain, rest sourced from reference TRBV5-4 and TRBJ1-1, is ETGVTQSPTHLIKTRGQQVTLRCSSQSGHNTVSWYQQALGQGPQFIFQYYREEENGRGNFPPRFSGLQFPNYSSELNVNALELDDSALYLCASSHLTQGDTEAFFGQGTRLTVV.

The table lists this clone with a count of one. The V call is TRBV30, the J call TRBJ1-4; D is possibly TRBD1 (6 bases). The CDR3 is made up of 14 amino acids. V was shortened by 1 base and J by 2 bases, with 8 bases between the two germline ends. Germline assignment: CDR1 GTSNPN and CDR2 SVGIG (reference sequence). CDR3 in DNA: TGTGCCTGGAGTGGCACAGGGACTAATGAAAAACTGTTTTTT. It translates to CAWSGTGTNEKLFF.

The chain is built from TRBV28 and TRBJ1-5, with 8 bases fitting TRBD1. CDR1 and CDR2 (germline): MDHEN, SYDVKM. The CDR3 has 15 amino acids. J was trimmed by 4 bases and V by 7 bases; bases with no gene match: 9. The CDR3 nucleotides read TGTGCCAGCAACACCGGGACAGGATCGAATCAGCCCCAGCATTTT. This codes for CASNTGTGSNQPQHF.

The chain recombines TRBV10-2 with TRBJ2-3; possible D gene TRBD2, 5 bases. V shed 7 bases and J shed 5 bases, with 13 bases lying between them. Germline V gene lookup returns CDR1 WSHSY and CDR2 SAAADI. The length of the CDR3 is 13 residues. The CDR3 coding sequence is TGCGCCAGCAAAGGACTCCCGGGAGATACGCAGTATTTT. It encodes CASKGLPGDTQYF.

This chain connects TRBV19 to TRBJ1-1; no firm D call. Germline loops: CDR1 LNHDA, CDR2 SQIVND (reference sequence). V was cut by 6 bases and J by 1 base, with 6 bases left in between. The CDR3 spans 12 residues. The CDR3 DNA is TGTGCCAGTAGGACGGGGAACACTGAAGCTTTCTTT. Protein product: CASRTGNTEAFF.